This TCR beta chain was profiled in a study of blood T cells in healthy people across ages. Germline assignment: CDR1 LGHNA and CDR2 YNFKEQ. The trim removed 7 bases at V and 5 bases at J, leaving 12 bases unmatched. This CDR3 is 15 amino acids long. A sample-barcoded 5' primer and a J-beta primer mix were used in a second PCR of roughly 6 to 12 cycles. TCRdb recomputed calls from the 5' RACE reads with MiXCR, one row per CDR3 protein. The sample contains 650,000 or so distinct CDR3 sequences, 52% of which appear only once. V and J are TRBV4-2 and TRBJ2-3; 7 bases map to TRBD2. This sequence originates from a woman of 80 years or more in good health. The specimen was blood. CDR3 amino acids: CASTRQRGFGDTQYF. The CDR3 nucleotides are TGTGCCAGCACCCGCCAGCGGGGCTTTGGAGATACGCAGTATTTT.